The 17 T cell receptor beta chains below all came from one sample that was sequenced in a study of beta chain features in type 1 diabetes. Since all of the isolated RNA was reverse transcribed, expressed TCRB transcripts were what got sequenced. Sequencing used immunoSEQ multiplex PCR; TCRdb keeps in-frame clones, though not all of them. The sample lists some 900,000 clones; about a sixth were seen once. The sequenced sample was naive CD4+ T cells from blood. The receptor set was obtained from a woman between 18 and 29 years old in good health.

This clone was seen more than once but under ten times. The gene calls are TRBV11-2 and TRBJ2-1; D is ambiguous. This CDR3 is 15 amino acids long. Trimming removed 0 bases at V and 3 bases at J, with 9 bases between. Germline V CDR1 and CDR2: SGHAT, FQNNGV. This chain's CDR3 is CASSLDAVNYNEQFF. Here the CDR3 DNA reads TGTGCCAGCAGCTTAGATGCAGTCAACTACAATGAGCAGTTCTTC.

The chain joins TRBV11-2 to TRBJ2-2; possible D gene TRBD2, 5 bases. The CDR3 contains 18 residues. Trimming left V 0 bases short and J 0 bases short, with 14 bases between. Per the germline V gene, CDR1 is SGHAT and CDR2 is FQNNGV. CDR3 in DNA: TGTGCCAGCAGCTTAGATCAGTGGAGGCAGGCGAACACCGGGGAGCTGTTTTTT. Translation gives CASSLDQWRQANTGELFF.

This clone has a handful of counts. This chain's CDR3 is CASSRQGREAFF. CDR3 DNA: TGTGCCAGCAGTCGACAGGGCCGTGAAGCTTTCTTT. The V gene is TRBV7-2, the J gene TRBJ1-1, with 7 bases lining up with TRBD1. Germline-derived CDR1 and CDR2 are SGHTA and FQGNSA. J lost 7 bases, V lost 6 bases, and 5 bases had no gene match. The CDR3 totals 12 residues.

V and J are TRBV7-2 and TRBJ1-4; the D is unclear. This CDR3 region has 16 residues. The V gene lost 1 base and the J gene lost 6 bases, with 15 bases spanning the gap. CDR1 is SGHTA, CDR2 FQGNSA, per germline. CDR3 bases: TGTGCCAGCAGCTTAGATCCTACCGGTCCGTATGAAAAACTGTTTTTT. Translating gives CASSLDPTGPYEKLFF. Full variable domain (rest looked up from reference TRBV7-2 and TRBJ1-4): GAGVSQSPSNKVTEKGKDVELRCDPISGHTALYWYRQSLGQGLEFLIYFQGNSAPDKSGLPSDRFSAERTGGSVSTLTIQRTQQEDSAVYLCASSLDPTGPYEKLFFGSGTQLSVL.

The chain combines TRBV6-6 with TRBJ1-1, with D unresolved. The CDR3 is 13 amino acids. The V and J ends lost 8 bases and 11 bases respectively, with 21 bases between them. The germline V gene encodes CDR1 MNHNY and CDR2 SVGAGI (reference sequence). The CDR3: CASQTLPEAFAFF. CDR3 DNA sequence: TGTGCCAGCCAAACCCTTCCAGAGGCTTTTGCTTTCTTT.

There are a few counts of this clone. This chain connects TRBV18 to TRBJ1-2; D may be TRBD1 (5 bases). CDR3 length: 16 amino acids. Germline-derived CDR1 and CDR2 are KGHSH and LQKENI. V lost 6 bases and J 5 bases, leaving 22 bases between the germline ends. The CDR3 coding sequence is TGTGCCAGCTCGCCGGACGGAGGAGGGGCGAATTATGGCTACACCTTC. Its translation is CASSPDGGGANYGYTF.

This chain uses TRBV19 with TRBJ1-4; tentatively, D is TRBD1 (6 bases). Germline V CDR1 and CDR2: LNHDA, SQIVND (reference sequence). CDR3 length equals 16 residues. The V end was cut by 10 bases, the J end by 8 bases, with 26 bases between. The CDR3 region is CATTRGTGTRGEKLFF. CDR3 sequence (DNA): TGTGCCACCACCCGGGGGACCGGGACAAGGGGGGAAAAACTGTTTTTT.

This clone showed up just a few times. The chain uses TRBV10-3 and TRBJ2-1, with unresolved D. This CDR3 contains 16 residues. V shed 0 bases and J shed 2 bases, with 11 bases lying between them. Per germline, CDR1 ENHRY and CDR2 SYGVKD. CDR3 sequence (DNA): TGTGCCATCAGTGAGTCTGCTTCCCGGGCCTACAATGAGCAGTTCTTC. It specifies CAISESASRAYNEQFF.

In its sample, this clone was seen a few times. This chain uses TRBV10-3 with TRBJ2-7; 16 positions match TRBD2. Germline V gene sequence: CDR1 ENHRY, CDR2 SYGVKD. CDR3 size: 16 residues. With V trimmed by 3 bases and J by 4 bases, 3 bases remained unmatched. CDR3 DNA sequence: TGTGCCATCAGTGACGGGGGACTAGCGGGAGGGTACGAGCAGTACTTC. Translating gives CAISDGGLAGGYEQYF.

This clone was seen only a few times. The chain couples TRBV7-2 to TRBJ2-1; no definite D call. The V and J ends lost 0 bases and 8 bases respectively, with 8 bases between them. The germline V gene encodes CDR1 SGHTA and CDR2 FQGNSA. CDR3 size: 13 residues. The CDR3 DNA follows: TGTGCCAGCAGCTTAGCTTGGACCGATGAGCAGTTCTTC. Translated, it gives CASSLAWTDEQFF. Looking up the rest from reference TRBV7-2 and TRBJ2-1 gives the full variable domain: GAGVSQSPSNKVTEKGKDVELRCDPISGHTALYWYRQSLGQGLEFLIYFQGNSAPDKSGLPSDRFSAERTGGSVSTLTIQRTQQEDSAVYLCASSLAWTDEQFFGPGTRLTVL.

This clone was detected a few times. This chain links TRBV20-1 with TRBJ2-5; D gene unclear. The J call is in doubt because the DNA end fits TRBJ2-7 better. From germline, CDR1 is DFQATT and CDR2 SNEGSKA (reference sequence). The CDR3 consists of 11 residues. CDR3: CSATNTYEQYF. As DNA, the CDR3 is TGCAGTGCCACAAACACCTACGAGCAGTACTTC.

This chain links TRBV2 with TRBJ1-5; D gene uncertain. Deletions cut 6 bases from V and 6 bases from J, with 12 bases between. The CDR3 spans 13 residues. Germline assignment: CDR1 SNHLY and CDR2 FYNNEI. The CDR3 region has the DNA TGTGCCAGCAGCCCGGACGGAGGTCAGCCCCAGCATTTT. It encodes CASSPDGGQPQHF.

The CDR3 is CARKLRQSYNEQFF. CDR3 DNA: TGTGCCAGAAAACTCAGACAGTCCTACAATGAGCAGTTCTTC. The genes are TRBV28 and TRBJ2-1; possible D gene TRBD1, 5 bases. Germline lookup yields CDR1 MDHEN and CDR2 SYDVKM. V gave up 9 bases and J gave up 1 base, with 13 bases separating them. The CDR3 spans 14 residues.

This chain links TRBV7-2 with TRBJ2-3; 10 nucleotides line up with TRBD2. Germline V CDR1 and CDR2: SGHTA, FQGNSA. The V gene end was trimmed by 3 bases and the J gene end by 4 bases; junction bases not matched to a gene: 7. The CDR3 is 16 amino acids. CDR3 amino acids: CASSFGLAGVSDTQYF. For the CDR3, the DNA is TGTGCCAGCAGCTTCGGGCTAGCGGGAGTCTCAGATACGCAGTATTTT. The full variable domain, completed using reference TRBV7-2 and TRBJ2-3, is GAGVSQSPSNKVTEKGKDVELRCDPISGHTALYWYRQSLGQGLEFLIYFQGNSAPDKSGLPSDRFSAERTGGSVSTLTIQRTQQEDSAVYLCASSFGLAGVSDTQYFGPGTRLTVL.

This chain connects TRBV10-3 to TRBJ2-3, with unresolved D. V lost 4 bases and J 6 bases, leaving 11 bases between the germline ends. CDR1 is ENHRY, CDR2 SYGVKD, per germline. The CDR3 runs to 13 residues. The CDR3 DNA follows: TGTGCCATCAGTGTAGCTATGGCGGATACGCAGTATTTT. Amino acid sequence: CAISVAMADTQYF.

The CDR3 spells CASSLRTENYGYTF. The DNA of the CDR3 is TGTGCCAGCAGCCTACGGACAGAGAACTATGGCTACACCTTC. V usage is TRBV28 and J usage is TRBJ1-2; tentative D call: TRBD1 (6 bases). This CDR3 spans 14 amino acids. Germline values: CDR1 MDHEN, CDR2 SYDVKM. V was cut by 6 bases and J by 2 bases, with 13 bases left in between.

This clone was seen more than once but under ten times. CDR3 protein: CASSLFEGGSAKNIQYF. The CDR3 nucleotides read TGTGCCAGCAGTTTATTTGAGGGCGGGTCGGCCAAAAACATTCAGTACTTC. The chain has TRBV28 and TRBJ2-4, with a tentative D call TRBD2 (5 bases). Trimming removed 1 base from V and 1 base from J, with 14 bases in between. Germline values: CDR1 MDHEN, CDR2 SYDVKM. The CDR3 sequence is 17 residues long. Full variable domain (rest looked up from reference TRBV28 and TRBJ2-4): DVKVTQSSRYLVKRTGEKVFLECVQDMDHENMFWYRQDPGLGLRLIYFSYDVKMKEKGDIPEGYSVSREKKERFSLILESASTNQTSMYLCASSLFEGGSAKNIQYFGAGTRLSVL.